The entry below gives a single T cell receptor beta chain sequence along with its context. This sample stems from a study of blood T cell repertoires in COVID-19. The V and J ends lost 8 bases and 3 bases respectively, with 17 bases between them. This CDR3 contains 15 residues. CDR1 and CDR2 from the germline V gene are SNHLY and FYNNEI. The protocol was immunoSEQ multiplex PCR, while the TCRdb copy is restricted to in-frame clones and leaves out a portion. The sample contains roughly 250,000 clones, approximately 90% of which appear only once. This TCR derives from a man aged 25-45 years with acute or convalescent COVID-19. The rearrangement joins TRBV2 to TRBJ1-5; D is perhaps TRBD1 (6 bases). Sequencing was carried out using peripheral blood. DNA of the CDR3: TGTGCCAGCCGACAGGATACATTCCACAATCAGCCCCAGCATTTT. This codes for CASRQDTFHNQPQHF.